This T cell receptor (beta chain) is from a study of cytomegalovirus exposure and HLA in healthy donors (TCRdb year 2017). About the study as a whole: An earlier analysis of some 550 of the donors reported 250 to 300 Gb of sequence data and some 120 million unique TCR beta sequences from approximately 180 million T cells. In an earlier analysis of roughly 600 of the donors, high-throughput TCR beta sequencing was used to judge whether each TCR beta V gene segment behaved as functional or pseudogenic. In a later genetic analysis, genome-wide SNP genotypes for about three fifths of the roughly 670 donors were used, and that subset was treated as a discovery cohort. All discovery cohort repertoires had been generated on a single sequencing platform. Typing coverage differed by locus: A, B, C, DRB1 and DQB1 were typed in about 620-630 donors, DQA1 in 522, DPA1 in 600 to 610, and DPB1 in just under 490. HLA typing included class I and class II loci at four-digit resolution. The later analysis used no new phenotypic data to find candidate immune exposures, relying instead on TCR beta sequences and their occurrence across donors. The aim of the study was to test whether cataloging public T cell receptors could identify signatures of past pathogen exposure. Donor age, sex, ethnicity and CMV serostatus were collected together with the repertoire data. Several DR-DQ haplotypes were handled as single units for association and clustering, since linkage in the cohort was strong. To predict cytomegalovirus infection status, the study brought together high-throughput TCR immunosequencing, statistical association of individual TCRs with disease status, and machine learning. On average, 235,054 unique TCR beta nucleotide sequences were sequenced per donor among a few hundred genotyped donors of the cohort, with roughly 19% of those sequences being non-productive. Of the roughly 400 genotyped donors, about 84% fell in the genetic ancestry cluster associated with self-reported Caucasian donors. A later analysis re-analyzed previously published TCR beta repertoires from 650 to 800 donors and added high-resolution HLA genotyping to study TCR occurrence patterns. The study profiled the T cell repertoires of approximately 700 subjects by immunosequencing and related them to cytomegalovirus serostatus. Besides the first cohort of more than 650 subjects, a separate validation cohort made up of roughly 130 different subjects was used. An early release covering 550 to 700 HLA-typed donors comprised 300 to 350 gigabases of sequencing data and around 80 million unique TCR sequences. The paper's findings and limits, for the study overall: Correlated functional status among segregating V segments might be attributable to linkage disequilibrium, but an unknown experimental factor could not be ruled out. A cluster of highly shared sequence variants was judged likely to represent a technical artifact of the sequencing pipeline. In a later analysis, several top co-occurrence clusters were reported to appear linked to parvovirus B19, influenza, CMV and Epstein-Barr virus. In the study, about 150 TCR beta chains were listed as associated with cytomegalovirus. In both the original and validation cohorts, the classifier was reported to diagnose cytomegalovirus status with high specificity and sensitivity. A later genetic analysis reported fewer N-insertions in productive TCRs among donors in an Asian-associated ancestry cluster than the roughly 620-donor mean. A few of the identified cytomegalovirus-associated TCR beta chains were confirmed in vitro to be specific for cytomegalovirus antigens. A later analysis found that TCR association rates varied across HLA loci, with DRB1 alleles showing the most associated TCRs and HLA-C alleles the fewest. Only TCR beta chains were sequenced in this cohort, and the absence of alpha or paired-chain data limited detectable features. Broadly in line with IMGT annotations, most TCR beta V segments showed up in productive rearrangements about 87% or about 30% of the time in an earlier analysis of approximately 600 of the donors. Sequencing depth was assumed to be roughly uniform across donors in the presence/absence analyses, though that assumption may not hold. Most CMV-associated TCR beta chains appeared to be HLA-restricted in a later analysis, and the HLA associations seemed to be driven largely by CMV exposure. A later genetic analysis associated a missense DCLRE1C variant with V-gene and J-gene trimming of TCR beta chains, and an independent cohort replicated the association. The authors suggested that the approach could potentially be extended to other disease states and immunological phenotypes. In a later analysis, HLA-associated TCR beta chains were found to be more clonally expanded and to have lower generation probabilities than equally common non-associated chains. While some public TCRs were present in many individuals, most TCR sequences turned up only very rarely across donors. Specific HLA alleles were associated with some 15,000 TCR beta sequences at a false discovery rate of 0.05 in a later analysis. Because HLA typing was unavailable for some donors at each locus, only the typed subset was used in association tests. A further reported finding was that TCR beta sequences accurately predicted the HLA-A and HLA-B alleles for most subjects in the first cohort. Assigning TCR associations to individual alleles was difficult when HLA alleles, especially DR and DQ, strongly co-occurred. For the cohort, immune exposure information was limited to CMV serostatus. About 17 rarely observed V segments, including chromosome 9 orphons, were excluded from the earlier analysis of about 500 of the donors because counts were too low.

Regarding this clone: Its antigen specificity is not known. Base qualities are not provided; no much larger clone lies one nucleotide away.

The library came from the immunoSEQ multiplex PCR assay. The multiplex PCR relied on a mix of 60 forward primers for TCR Vbeta segments and 13 reverse primers for TCR Jbeta segments. Amplification of the CDR3 region of rearranged TCR beta genes was performed with a multiplex PCR assay on genomic DNA. Amplified TCR beta libraries were sequenced as 87-base-pair reads on the Illumina HiSeq System. On the study's bioinformatics: Across the 700 or so repertoires, a later analysis counted around 80 million unique TCR beta chains, about 10 million of which were shared by at least two donors. To remove PCR and sequencing errors, raw reads were error-corrected and collapsed into unique sequences using a nearest-neighbor algorithm that merged closely related sequences. To assign V, D and J gene segments, CDR3 sequences were aligned to IMGT reference sequences. For a sequence to be retained, a match of at least six nucleotides to both a V gene segment and a J gene segment was required. Rearrangements were classified as productive when the CDR3 lacked stop codons and remained in frame with V and J, and all other rearrangements were classified as non-productive. Following IMGT convention, CDR3 was defined as the stretch from the second conserved V-encoded cysteine up to the conserved J-encoded phenylalanine. Sequences without an unambiguous match to a single V gene segment were excluded from the earlier analysis of about 630 of the donors. In an earlier analysis of 587 of the donors, a V segment was called functional when productive rearrangements were above 56.7%, and segregating when the standard deviation between donors exceeded 5%. A statistical classification framework was developed to diagnose cytomegalovirus status using the catalog of TCR beta chain sequences. In a later analysis, TCR nucleotide sequences were compared against IMGT/GENE-DB human TR gene sequences so that V and J genes could be assigned. In a later analysis, CDR3 sequences and most-parsimonious VDJ recombination scenarios were assigned using the TCRdist pipeline. In a later analysis, every TCR beta chain was defined by the combination of its CDR3 amino acid sequence and its V-gene family, and reads without a unique V-gene family were dropped. To address suspected cross-contamination and a sequencing artifact, a later analysis removed over 500 highly shared, low-generation-probability nucleotide sequences. For each public chain, a later analysis derived a clonal expansion index from normalized ranks of inferred template counts within each repertoire. Generation probabilities in a later analysis came from a VDJ recombination model fitted to out-of-frame rearrangements, and those results were checked against IGoR. A later analysis scored TCR-TCR, TCR-HLA and TCR-CMV co-occurrence with hypergeometric tests, applying a repertoire-size bias correction to TCR pairs. A later analysis estimated false discovery rates by permuting HLA or CMV assignments 20 times. In a later analysis, co-occurring TCRs were grouped using DBSCAN, with TCRdist sequence similarity added in when clustering inside HLA-allele-positive subsets. For co-occurrence clustering, repertoires with fewer than 30,000 or more than 120,000 public chains were excluded, along with four or five repertoires with anomalous nucleotide sharing. The table comes from immuneACCESS by way of TCRdb, which keeps in-frame sequences with V and J called. Part of the clones is missing from these tables; in studies checked, under half for an unresolved V gene and the rest for unknown reasons. The V and J calls and clone size were taken over from that table, and D and trimming were inferred from the DNA. In this sample the table shows 90,000 to 140,000 clones, roughly three quarters of which occur a single time. The top ten hold around 5.3% of the sample.

The cohort comprised around 690 healthy bone marrow donors. All cohort members were sampled while nominally healthy, although unrecorded immune exposures were likely present. The donor was CMV seronegative and belonged to the group of 352 seronegative cohort members. Each donor provided a peripheral blood sample, and peripheral blood mononuclear cells were used for TCR beta sequencing. The Qiagen DNeasy Blood Extraction Kit was used to extract genomic DNA from the blood cell samples. The TCR originated in a male donor in good health and CMV-seronegative. Material for sequencing was PBMCs.

The CDR3: CASSPTGGAAYEQYF. The DNA sequence follows: TGTGCCAGCTCACCGACAGGGGGCGCAGCCTACGAGCAGTACTTC. The chain was built from TRBV18 and TRBJ2-5, and TRBD1 aligns with 10 junction nucleotides. The J call may be in error: the DNA end matches TRBJ2-7 better. The CDR1 and CDR2 encoded by the germline V gene are KGHSH and LQKENI. From its cysteine to its phenylalanine, the CDR3 spans 15 amino acids. Just CDR3 DNA is preserved here, 45 bases in frame from base 1.